This entry lists 24 T cell receptor beta chains sequenced from one sample in a study of pediatric ulcerative colitis. Generated by immunoSEQ multiplex PCR, the TCRdb table keeps only in-frame clones and is missing some. The repertoire holds around 64,000 clones, with approximately 87% as singletons. Source material: blood. The receptors shown here come from a boy aged 10-17 years with severe ulcerative colitis.

Only one count was recorded for this clone. J is TRBJ2-5 and V is TRBV18; possible D gene TRBD2, 5 bases. Germline V CDR1 and CDR2: KGHSH, LQKENI. The CDR3 extends over 11 amino acids. Trimming removed 8 bases from V and 5 bases from J, with 9 bases in between. CDR3 bases: TGTGCCAGCCTCTCGGGGGAGACCCAGTACTTC. It encodes CASLSGETQYF.

The J gene is TRBJ1-1, the V gene TRBV5-1; 8 bases align to TRBD1. V shed 0 bases, J shed 5 bases, and the junction held 6 bases outside the gene matches. Germline lookup yields CDR1 SGHRS and CDR2 YFSETQ. The CDR3 sequence is 15 residues long. DNA of the CDR3: TGCGCCAGCAGCTTGGGACAGGGGATTCAAACTGAAGCTTTCTTT. This codes for CASSLGQGIQTEAFF.

The gene calls are TRBV14 and TRBJ1-1; TRBD1 matches 9 bases. The V segment lost 6 bases and the J segment 3 bases; nucleotides outside the gene matches: 8. The CDR3 contains 15 residues. Per the germline V gene, CDR1 is SGHDN and CDR2 is FVKESK. Here the CDR3 DNA reads TGTGCCAGCAGTCAACAGGGGGCTTCTGACACTGAAGCTTTCTTT. It codes for CASSQQGASDTEAFF. The whole variable domain, filled in from reference TRBV14 and TRBJ1-1, reads EAGVTQFPSHSVIEKGQTVTLRCDPISGHDNLYWYRRVMGKEIKFLLHFVKESKQDESGMPNNRFLAERTGGTYSTLKVQPAELEDSGVYFCASSQQGASDTEAFFGQGTRLTVV.

This clone was observed a single time. The rearrangement links TRBV7-9 to TRBJ2-1; 8 positions match TRBD1. The germline V gene encodes CDR1 SEHNR and CDR2 FQNEAQ (reference sequence). This CDR3 contains 13 residues. The trim removed 2 bases at V and 14 bases at J, leaving 8 bases unmatched. In DNA form, the CDR3 reads TGTGCCAGCAGCTTATGGGTGGGACAGGAGGAGTTCTTC. Protein: CASSLWVGQEEFF.

This chain links TRBV2 with TRBJ2-1; 7 nucleotides line up with TRBD2. V lost 0 bases, J lost 1 base, and 21 bases stayed unmatched. CDR3 length: 22 residues. Germline V gives CDR1 SNHLY, CDR2 FYNNEI. CDR3 sequence reads: CASSEALLGKTHGTKSYNEQFF. CDR3 DNA: TGTGCCAGCAGTGAAGCGCTTCTGGGAAAAACTCACGGGACTAAATCCTACAATGAGCAGTTCTTC.

The rearrangement links TRBV6-1 to TRBJ2-1, with 8 bases fitting TRBD2. Germline CDR1 reads MNHNS; CDR2 reads SASEGT. The junction had 10 bases not matched to a gene; V was cut back by 0 bases and J by 3 bases. The CDR3 spans 18 residues. This chain's CDR3 is CASSEARGSGISYNEQFF. CDR3 nucleotide sequence: TGTGCCAGCAGTGAAGCGCGGGGTAGCGGGATTAGCTACAATGAGCAGTTCTTC.

The V call is TRBV11-2, the J call TRBJ2-5; the D gene is possibly TRBD1 (5 bases). The CDR3 consists of 15 residues. Germline loops: CDR1 SGHAT, CDR2 FQNNGV. Trimming took 3 bases from V and 1 from J, leaving 12 bases between them. The CDR3: CASSFSQGGQETQYF. The CDR3 DNA reads TGTGCCAGCAGCTTTTCCCAGGGTGGCCAAGAGACCCAGTACTTC.

CDR3 DNA: TGTGCCAGCAGTTTAGTTAGCGGGAGGGGCACCGGGGAGCTGTTTTTT. This translates into CASSLVSGRGTGELFF. The chain couples TRBV27 to TRBJ2-2; 11 bases align to TRBD2. The CDR3 totals 16 residues. The J segment lost 4 bases and the V segment lost 2 bases, leaving 3 bases of the junction unmatched. Germline CDR1 MNHEY, CDR2 SMNVEV (reference sequence).

This clone was detected once. The V gene is TRBV14, the J gene TRBJ2-1; 7 bases line up with TRBD1. After removal of 5 bases from V and 2 bases from J, the junction contained 12 bases not matched to a gene. The CDR3 sequence is 17 residues long. The germline V gene encodes CDR1 SGHDN and CDR2 FVKESK. The CDR3 nucleotides read TGTGCCAGCAGCTCCAACCTACAGGGGTTTACCTACAATGAGCAGTTCTTC. Its translation: CASSSNLQGFTYNEQFF. The full variable domain, with the rest looked up from reference TRBV14 and TRBJ2-1, is EAGVTQFPSHSVIEKGQTVTLRCDPISGHDNLYWYRRVMGKEIKFLLHFVKESKQDESGMPNNRFLAERTGGTYSTLKVQPAELEDSGVYFCASSSNLQGFTYNEQFFGPGTRLTVL.

The J gene is TRBJ2-2, the V gene TRBV6-1; D ambiguous. CDR1 is MNHNS and CDR2 is SASEGT in the germline V gene. V shed 4 bases and J shed 0 bases, with 12 bases lying between them. CDR3 length: 16 residues. This chain's CDR3 is CASSGLGYPNTGELFF. The CDR3, as DNA: TGTGCCAGCAGTGGCCTCGGGTACCCGAACACCGGGGAGCTGTTTTTT.

The rearrangement uses TRBV4-1 and TRBJ2-7; 10 nucleotides match TRBD2. The V segment lost 10 bases and the J segment 3 bases; nucleotides outside the gene matches: 9. CDR3 length equals 14 residues. From germline, CDR1 is MGHRA and CDR2 YSYEKL. CDR3 amino acids: CATGPASGSYEQYF. Here the CDR3 DNA reads TGCGCCACCGGACCGGCTAGCGGGAGCTACGAGCAGTACTTC.

This sequence joins TRBV30 and TRBJ1-1; possible D gene TRBD1, 6 bases. The CDR3 covers 11 residues. V was trimmed by 1 base and J by 10 bases, leaving 10 bases between them. From germline, CDR1 is GTSNPN and CDR2 SVGIG (reference sequence). In nucleotides, the CDR3 is TGTGCCTGGAGTGGAGGAGGGGGAGCTTTCTTT. Translating it yields CAWSGGGGAFF.

As to this clone: The junction departs from germline at one end; a sequencing error may be responsible. Other DNA sequences in this specimen translate into the identical CDR3. The chain links TRBV5-1 to TRBJ2-5, with D unclear. CDR3 size: 13 residues. Per the germline V gene, CDR1 is SGHRS and CDR2 is YFSETQ. In DNA, the CDR3 is TGTGCCAGCAGCTTGGCCAACCAAGAGACCCAGTACTTC. This codes for CASSLANQETQYF.

This rearrangement joins TRBV6-5 to TRBJ2-1, with D perhaps assigned TRBD1 or TRBD2 (6 bases each). This CDR3 comprises 15 residues. V was pared by 0 bases and J by 9 bases, with 15 bases between. CDR1 is MNHEY, CDR2 SVGAGI, per germline. CDR3 bases: TGTGCCAGCAGTTACTCGAATTCGGGGGCATTTGAGCAGTTCTTC. Its translation: CASSYSNSGAFEQFF.

The chain employs TRBV27 and TRBJ1-1; D unresolved. The V end was cut by 5 bases, the J end by 0 bases, with 13 bases between. Germline V CDR1 and CDR2: MNHEY, SMNVEV (reference sequence). The CDR3 consists of 15 residues. The CDR3 sequence is CASSLTLSVNTEAFF. The CDR3 DNA reads TGTGCCAGCAGTCTGACCCTTTCGGTGAACACTGAAGCTTTCTTT.

This chain uses TRBV27 with TRBJ2-4, with D possibly being TRBD1 (6 bases). This CDR3 is built from 15 residues. Trimming left V 0 bases short and J 7 bases short, with 13 bases between. The germline gives CDR1 MNHEY, CDR2 SMNVEV (reference sequence). Here the CDR3 DNA reads TGTGCCAGCAGTTTATCGTTCTCAGGGGCGAACATTCAGTACTTC. It is translated as CASSLSFSGANIQYF.

The chain employs TRBV12-5 and TRBJ2-2; D is perhaps TRBD1 (5 bases). CDR1 and CDR2 from the germline V gene are LGHNT and FRNRAP. Trimming left V 5 bases short and J 3 bases short, with 16 bases between. CDR3 length: 16 residues. The CDR3 DNA reads as TGTGCTAGTGGTCAAGAGGACATAACCTACACCGGGGAGCTGTTTTTT. It codes for CASGQEDITYTGELFF.

V and J are TRBV7-9 and TRBJ1-3; TRBD1 might be the D (5 bases). The V end was cut by 5 bases, the J end by 3 bases, with 20 bases between. This CDR3 spans 17 amino acids. In germline, CDR1 is SEHNR, CDR2 FQNEAQ (reference sequence). CDR3 DNA: TGTGCCAGCAGCCCTGGGCTGCAGGGCCAGAATGGAAACACCATATATTTT. Its protein product is CASSPGLQGQNGNTIYF.

V gene TRBV6-6 combines with J gene TRBJ2-7; no definite D call. Germline assignment: CDR1 MNHNY and CDR2 SVGAGI (reference sequence). Deletions cut 1 base from V and 6 bases from J, with 16 bases between. The CDR3 consists of 15 residues. CDR3 region: CASSYYQGSTGEQYF. The CDR3, as DNA: TGTGCCAGCAGTTACTACCAAGGGTCGACTGGCGAGCAGTACTTC.

The chain is built from TRBV2 and TRBJ1-2; D remains ambiguous. The CDR3 sequence is 17 residues long. The germline V gene has CDR1 SNHLY and CDR2 FYNNEI. Trimming shortened V by 1 base and J by 0 bases, and 15 bases separated the two germline ends. CDR3 amino acids: CASSEGGFGPANYGYTF. DNA of the CDR3: TGTGCCAGCAGTGAAGGAGGTTTTGGACCAGCTAACTATGGCTACACCTTC.

V usage is TRBV5-6 and J usage is TRBJ2-7, with TRBD2 identical over 7 bases. Looked up from germline, CDR1 is SGHDT and CDR2 is YYEEEE. CDR3 length: 16 amino acids. Trimming cost V 2 bases and J 5 bases; bases outside gene matches: 13. The CDR3 loop reads CASSLLRAGSGNEQYF. The CDR3 nucleotides are TGTGCCAGCAGCTTATTACGTGCAGGGAGCGGGAACGAGCAGTACTTC. The variable domain in full, completed from reference TRBV5-6 and TRBJ2-7, reads DAGVTQSPTHLIKTRGQQVTLRCSPKSGHDTVSWYQQALGQGPQFIFQYYEEEERQRGNFPDRFSGHQFPNYSSELNVNALLLGDSALYLCASSLLRAGSGNEQYFGPGTRLTVT.

As to this clone: One end of the junction fails to match germline, which may point to a read error. This sequence joins TRBV7-2 and TRBJ2-3; TRBD2 might be the D (6 bases). The CDR3 consists of 15 residues. Germline loops: CDR1 SGHTA, CDR2 FQGNSA. The CDR3 DNA is TGTGCCAGCAGCGTAGCGGTGACTAGCACAGATACGCAGTATTTT. Translating gives CASSVAVTSTDTQYF.

CDR3: CATAGTSGRDNYEQYF. DNA for the CDR3: TGTGCCACCGCCGGGACTAGCGGGAGGGACAACTACGAGCAGTACTTC. The V gene is TRBV10-3, the J gene TRBJ2-7; 16 nucleotides align to TRBD2. The ends lost 10 bases at V and 3 bases at J; junction bases unmatched: 9. The CDR3 is made up of 16 amino acids. The germline V gene has CDR1 ENHRY and CDR2 SYGVKD.

This sequence joins TRBV28 and TRBJ1-1; D possibly corresponds to TRBD1 (6 bases). CDR1 and CDR2 from the germline V gene are MDHEN and SYDVKM. CDR3 length: 14 amino acids. V lost 3 bases to trimming and J lost 5 bases, with 13 bases between them. The CDR3 protein is CASSFQGRNTEAFF. The CDR3 bases are TGTGCCAGCAGTTTCCAGGGGCGAAATACTGAAGCTTTCTTT.